Listed below are T cell receptor beta chains from one sample, sequenced in a study of regulatory T cells in long-lasting Graves disease. TCRdb reprocessed the multiplex PCR reads with MiXCR, giving one entry per CDR3 protein. The sample lists about 470,000 distinct CDR3 sequences; just under 15% were seen once. The sample was also reused in another study, on T cells in Graves' hyperthyroidism and ophthalmopathy.

The sequencing used peripheral blood mononuclear cells (PBMCs), collected at new diagnosis, from a patient treated with antithyroid drugs. The receptors originated from a woman aged 25 to 45 with Graves disease. CDR3s include the opening cysteine and the closing phenylalanine or tryptophan. D genes are given only for firm matches. Clone size is given for some rows only: seen once, a few or many times, or a class if the clone is expanded.

v_call,d_call,clone_size,j_call,cdr3_aa,cdr3_nt
TRBV5-1,TRBD1,few,TRBJ2-1,CASSKDRGSSYNEQFF,TGCGCCAGCAGCAAGGACAGGGGTAGCTCCTACAATGAGCAGTTCTTC
TRBV4-1,-,many,TRBJ2-2,CASSQGPRGTGELFF,TGCGCCAGCAGCCAAGGGCCTAGAGGGACCGGGGAGCTGTTTTTT
TRBV18,-,many,TRBJ2-5,CASSPRSLAAYQETQYF,TGTGCCAGCTCACCACGGAGTCTAGCAGCTTACCAAGAGACCCAGTACTTC
TRBV20-1,-,many,TRBJ2-3,CSARDRIHYTDTQYF,TGCAGTGCTAGAGATCGCATCCACTACACAGATACGCAGTATTTT
TRBV18,-,many,TRBJ1-4,CASSPRTVATNEKLFF,TGTGCCAGCTCACCACGGACGGTTGCAACTAATGAAAAACTGTTTTTT
TRBV24-1,-,many,TRBJ2-6,CATSHRDPKGANVLTF,TGTGCCACCAGCCACAGGGACCCGAAGGGGGCCAACGTCCTGACTTTC
TRBV19,-,-,TRBJ1-4,CASSIGAITDSEKLFF,TGTGCCAGTAGTATAGGTGCCATTACTGATAGTGAAAAACTGTTTTTT
TRBV6-1,-,many,TRBJ2-7,CASSEEGLHYEQYF,TGTGCCAGCAGTGAAGAGGGACTTCACTACGAGCAGTACTTC
TRBV7-3,TRBD1,-,TRBJ2-3,CASSPTGDPTDTQYF,TGTGCCAGCAGCCCTACAGGGGATCCCACAGATACGCAGTATTTT
TRBV2,-,few,TRBJ1-3,CASVADSGNTIYF,TGTGCCAGCGTGGCTGACTCTGGAAACACCATATATTTT
TRBV27,-,few,TRBJ2-1,CASRTETSRVDEQFF,TGTGCCAGCAGAACCGAGACTAGTAGGGTCGATGAGCAGTTCTTC
TRBV28,TRBD1,many,TRBJ1-1,CASSPTGRGRGAFF,TGTGCCAGCAGCCCAACTGGGAGGGGGCGGGGAGCTTTCTTT
TRBV28,TRBD2,many,TRBJ2-7,CTSEGTSEYEQYF,TGTACCAGCGAAGGGACTAGCGAGTACGAGCAGTACTTC
TRBV28,TRBD1,many,TRBJ2-1,CASRGQGANNEQFF,TGTGCCAGCCGGGGACAGGGGGCGAACAATGAGCAGTTCTTC
TRBV11-2,-,many,TRBJ1-1,CASSFNTLNTEAFF,TGTGCCAGCAGCTTTAACACCTTGAACACTGAAGCTTTCTTT
TRBV6-1,-,many,TRBJ1-1,CASGQTGMNTEAFF,TGTGCCAGCGGACAGACAGGCATGAACACTGAAGCTTTCTTT
TRBV20-1,TRBD1,many,TRBJ2-7,CSARDGQARSYEQYF,TGCAGTGCTAGAGATGGACAGGCCCGATCCTACGAGCAGTACTTC
TRBV20-1,TRBD1,many,TRBJ2-1,CSPEGGTAAAHEQFF,TGCAGTCCCGAGGGTGGGACAGCAGCGGCCCATGAGCAGTTCTTC
TRBV30,-,many,TRBJ1-1,CAWSYTENTEAFF,TGTGCCTGGAGTTATACAGAGAACACTGAAGCTTTCTTT
TRBV7-9,-,many,TRBJ2-1,CASSYPSPVNEQFF,TGTGCCAGCAGCTACCCCTCCCCTGTCAATGAGCAGTTCTTC
TRBV7-2,-,-,TRBJ1-6,CASSLADRQSSYNSPLHF,TGTGCCAGCAGCTTAGCCGACAGGCAGAGCTCCTATAATTCACCCCTCCACTTT
TRBV5-4,-,-,TRBJ2-1,CASSYREGRSEQFF,TGTGCCAGCAGCTACAGGGAGGGCCGAAGTGAGCAGTTCTTC
TRBV4-1,-,-,TRBJ2-3,CASSQDEVVAGVFFGTDTQYF,-
TRBV3-1,-,many,TRBJ2-1,CASTRTEGEQFF,TGTGCCAGCACCCGGACGGAGGGGGAGCAGTTCTTC
TRBV28,TRBD1,many,TRBJ1-2,CASSLPTGDYGYTF,TGTGCCAGCAGTTTACCGACAGGGGACTATGGCTACACCTTC
TRBV5-5,TRBD1,few,TRBJ2-1,CASRGGTDHYNEQFF,TGTGCCAGCAGAGGTGGGACAGACCATTACAATGAGCAGTTCTTC
TRBV3-1,TRBD1,few,TRBJ2-6,CASSPKQGFSSGANVLTF,TGTGCCAGCAGCCCTAAACAGGGGTTTAGCTCTGGGGCCAACGTCCTGACTTTC
TRBV12-3/TRBV12-4,TRBD1,many,TRBJ1-3,CASSQFRGTGTFIGNTIYF,TGTGCCAGCAGTCAATTTCGTGGGACAGGGACTTTTATCGGAAACACCATATATTTT
TRBV30,TRBD1,many,TRBJ1-6,CAWRTGIGGNSPLHF,TGTGCCTGGAGGACAGGGATTGGGGGTAATTCACCCCTCCACTTT
TRBV28,TRBD1,many,TRBJ2-1,CASSLFPGQSSYNEQFF,TGTGCCAGCAGTTTATTCCCGGGACAGAGCTCCTACAATGAGCAGTTCTTC
TRBV12-3/TRBV12-4,-,many,TRBJ1-4,CASSLGLTAGRLFF,TGTGCCAGCAGTTTGGGACTCACAGCGGGTAGGCTGTTTTTT
TRBV29-1,-,many,TRBJ2-3,CSVESGTDTQYF,TGCAGCGTTGAAAGCGGGACAGATACGCAGTATTTT
TRBV28,TRBD1,many,TRBJ1-5,CHYKDRRGIQPQHF,TGTCACTACAAGGACAGGAGGGGGATTCAGCCCCAGCATTTT
TRBV28,TRBD1,few,TRBJ1-6,CASSSGQYNSPLHF,TGTGCCAGCAGTTCGGGACAGTATAATTCACCCCTCCACTTT
TRBV6-4,-,many,TRBJ2-3,CASSFRDSTDTQYF,TGTGCCAGCAGTTTCAGGGATAGCACAGATACGCAGTATTTT
TRBV6-1,TRBD2,many,TRBJ2-1,CASGTRGDYEQFF,TGTGCCAGCGGGACTAGAGGTGACTATGAGCAGTTCTTC
TRBV14,-,-,TRBJ1-1,CASSQFSGANTEAFF,TGTGCCAGCAGCCAATTCTCCGGGGCCAACACTGAAGCTTTCTTT
TRBV14,-,-,TRBJ1-1,CASKERRTTEAFF,TGTGCCAGCAAAGAACGGCGGACCACTGAAGCTTTCTTT
TRBV4-1,TRBD1,-,TRBJ2-7,CASSQDSVGVTGQSYEQYF,TGCGCCAGCAGCCAAGATAGTGTCGGCGTGACAGGGCAATCCTACGAGCAGTACTTC
TRBV5-1,TRBD2,many,TRBJ2-1,CASSDRLANEQFF,TGCGCCAGCAGCGACAGACTAGCTAACGAGCAGTTCTTC
TRBV5-6,TRBD1,many,TRBJ1-1,CASSYRDSYTEAFF,TGTGCCAGCAGCTACCGGGACAGCTACACTGAAGCTTTCTTT
TRBV9,-,-,TRBJ1-2,CASNRVGEGYTF,TGTGCCAGCAACCGAGTCGGGGAGGGCTACACCTTC
TRBV9,-,many,TRBJ2-1,CASSGGGGNEQFF,TGTGCCAGCAGCGGGGGGGGCGGAAATGAGCAGTTCTTC
TRBV6-1,-,-,TRBJ2-3,CASSDGTKGDTQYF,TGTGCCAGCAGTGACGGAACTAAGGGAGATACGCAGTATTTT
TRBV29-1,TRBD2,few,TRBJ2-7,CSVEEGGGEQYF,TGCAGCGTTGAAGAGGGGGGGGGCGAGCAGTACTTC
TRBV6-1,-,-,TRBJ2-5,CASSRGPEETQYF,TGTGCCAGCAGTAGGGGCCCAGAAGAGACCCAGTACTTC
TRBV20-1,-,many,TRBJ2-1,CSARDQNHNEQFF,TGCAGTGCTAGAGATCAGAATCACAATGAGCAGTTCTTC
TRBV10-1,TRBD2,many,TRBJ2-5,CASSDPSGSKETQYF,TGCGCCAGCAGTGACCCTAGCGGGTCCAAAGAGACCCAGTACTTC
TRBV24-1,TRBD2,-,TRBJ2-5,CATSDLGGTSGRFSETQYF,TGTGCCACCAGTGATTTAGGAGGGACTAGCGGGAGATTTTCGGAGACCCAGTACTTC
TRBV9,-,-,TRBJ1-5,CASSVGGVNQPQHF,TGTGCCAGCAGCGTAGGGGGGGTGAATCAGCCCCAGCATTTT
TRBV7-9,-,many,TRBJ2-5,CASSPRATLQETQYF,TGTGCCAGCAGCCCCCGGGCTACCCTCCAAGAGACCCAGTACTTC